These T cell receptor beta chains were read from a single sample in a study of molecular identifiers for immune sequencing clone quantification. TCRdb itself ran the PCR reads through MiXCR, one entry per CDR3 protein. The sample has 100,000 or so distinct CDR3 sequences, under 40% seen once. Material for sequencing was naive CD8+ T cells from blood, with Jurkat cell RNA spiked in. These receptors were taken from a human donor in good health. Some libraries in this study had Jurkat cell RNA spiked in. Each CDR3 is given with its conserved first and last residue. A D gene is named only where the DNA matches it firmly. A row's size may be missing; if present it is once, few, many or a size class.

v_gene	j_gene	abundance	d_gene	CDR3aa	CDR3nt
TRBV7-6	TRBJ1-6	-	TRBD1	CASSIFPGPQGEGSPLHF	TGTGCCAGCAGCATATTCCCCGGCCCTCAGGGGGAAGGTTCACCCCTCCACTTT
TRBV7-2	TRBJ2-5	many	-	CASSLGGGPQETQYF	TGTGCCAGCAGCTTAGGTGGAGGGCCTCAAGAGACCCAGTACTTC
TRBV29-1	TRBJ2-3	-	TRBD2	CSVLSGSTDTQYF	TGCAGCGTCCTTAGCGGGAGCACAGATACGCAGTATTTT
TRBV12-3/TRBV12-4	TRBJ2-4	many	TRBD1	CASSLGQGANIQYF	TGTGCCAGCAGTTTAGGACAGGGGGCAAACATTCAGTACTTC
TRBV7-6	TRBJ2-2	-	-	CASSPVGGGELFF	TGTGCCAGCAGCCCAGTAGGTGGCGGGGAGCTGTTTTTT
TRBV12-3/TRBV12-4	TRBJ2-1	few	-	CASSFWGALSNEQFF	TGTGCCAGCAGTTTTTGGGGAGCCCTGAGCAATGAGCAGTTCTTC
TRBV27	TRBJ2-7	-	-	CASSSPMQGFYERYF	TGTGCCAGCAGTTCGCCCATGCAGGGCTTCTACGAGCGGTACTTC
TRBV28	TRBJ2-3	few	-	CASSLGRRGFGDTQYF	TGTGCCAGCAGTTTAGGGCGCCGGGGGTTTGGTGATACGCAGTATTTT
TRBV29-1	TRBJ2-3	many	-	CSVGGPDTQYF	TGCAGCGTTGGGGGTCCAGATACGCAGTATTTT
TRBV12-3/TRBV12-4	TRBJ2-5	-	-	CASSLDLRGETQYF	TGTGCCAGCAGTTTGGACTTGCGGGGAGAGACCCAGTACTTC
TRBV4-1	TRBJ2-7	once	TRBD2	CASSQLAGDWEQYF	TGCGCCAGCAGCCAACTAGCGGGAGATTGGGAGCAGTACTTC
TRBV7-9	TRBJ2-2	-	-	CASSLYDRRGTGELFF	TGTGCCAGCAGCTTATACGATCGGAGAGGAACCGGGGAGCTGTTTTTT
TRBV4-1	TRBJ2-4	-	-	CASSLWTPSNIQYF	TGCGCCAGCAGCCTATGGACACCATCAAACATTCAGTACTTC
TRBV7-8	TRBJ2-1	few	-	CASRAIARGNEQFF	TGTGCCAGCAGAGCTATTGCGCGAGGCAATGAGCAGTTCTTC
TRBV13	TRBJ2-5	few	-	CASSLREVQETQYF	TGTGCCAGCAGCCTGAGGGAGGTCCAAGAGACCCAGTACTTC
TRBV4-3	TRBJ2-5	few	-	CASSRWRDNFQETQYF	TGCGCCAGCAGCCGGTGGCGGGACAACTTTCAAGAGACCCAGTACTTC
TRBV21-1	TRBJ2-1	-	-	CASSSLPGLAYHNEQFF	TGTGCCAGCAGCAGTCTACCGGGACTAGCGTATCACAATGAGCAGTTCTTC
TRBV29-1	TRBJ1-1	-	TRBD1	CSGQGDTEAFF	TGCAGCGGCCAGGGGGACACAGAAGCTTTCTTT
TRBV20-1	TRBJ1-5	many	-	CSARFMDSQFRSQPQHF	TGCAGTGCTAGATTCATGGATAGCCAGTTTCGTTCTCAGCCCCAGCATTTT
TRBV28	TRBJ2-3	many	TRBD1	CASSQFPGQASTDTQYF	TGTGCCAGCAGCCAGTTTCCGGGACAGGCTAGCACAGATACGCAGTATTTT